Reported below is one TCR beta chain. This sample stems from a study of blood T cell repertoires in COVID-19. Germline-derived CDR1 and CDR2 are LNHDA and SQIVND (reference sequence). CDR3 length: 15 residues. The V gene end was trimmed by 8 bases and the J gene end by 4 bases; junction bases not matched to a gene: 13. Using immunoSEQ multiplex PCR, the repertoire was profiled, and TCRdb retains in-frame clones only, with some absent. The sample lists a few hundred thousand clones; roughly 84% were seen once. Sequences were obtained from peripheral blood. The rearrangement links TRBV19 to TRBJ2-7, with 8 bases fitting TRBD1. This sequence was found in a woman older than 75 with COVID-19, enrolled during active disease. For the CDR3, the DNA is TGTGCCAGTTTGCCGTCGCCAGGGGGCTGGTACGAGCAGTACGTC. Translated, it gives CASLPSPGGWYEQYV.